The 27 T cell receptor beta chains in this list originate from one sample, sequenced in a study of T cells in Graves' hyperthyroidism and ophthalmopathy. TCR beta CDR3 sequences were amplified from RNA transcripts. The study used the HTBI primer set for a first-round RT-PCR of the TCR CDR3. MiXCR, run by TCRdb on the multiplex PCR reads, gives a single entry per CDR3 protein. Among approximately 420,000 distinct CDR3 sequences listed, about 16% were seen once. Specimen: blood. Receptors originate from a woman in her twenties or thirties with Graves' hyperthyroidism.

This CDR3 is CSVEEGGSRQETQYF. The CDR3 nucleotides read TGCAGCGTTGAAGAAGGAGGGAGTCGTCAAGAGACCCAGTACTTC. The chain employs TRBV29-1 and TRBJ2-5; tentatively, D is TRBD2 (6 bases). This CDR3 region has 15 residues. V lost 0 bases and J lost 2, with 13 bases in between. Germline CDR1 and CDR2: SQVTM and ANQGSEA.

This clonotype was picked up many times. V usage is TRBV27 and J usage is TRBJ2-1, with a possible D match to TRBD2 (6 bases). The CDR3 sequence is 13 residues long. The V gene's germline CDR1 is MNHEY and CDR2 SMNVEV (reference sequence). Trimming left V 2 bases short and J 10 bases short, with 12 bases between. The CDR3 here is CASSLGRGYEQFF. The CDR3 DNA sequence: TGTGCCAGCAGTTTAGGACGGGGGTACGAGCAGTTCTTC.

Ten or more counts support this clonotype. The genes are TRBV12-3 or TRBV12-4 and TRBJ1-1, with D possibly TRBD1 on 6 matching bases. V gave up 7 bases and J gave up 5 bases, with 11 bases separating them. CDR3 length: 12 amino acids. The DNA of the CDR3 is TGTGCCAGCACCTGGGACATGACTGAAGCTTTCTTT. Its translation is CASTWDMTEAFF.

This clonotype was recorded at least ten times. CDR3 nucleotide sequence: TGTGCCTGGAGTGGACACGCCTACGAGCAGTACTTC. Its translation is CAWSGHAYEQYF. The rearrangement links TRBV30 to TRBJ2-7; D is ambiguous. V shed 1 base and J shed 2 bases, with 6 bases lying between them. The CDR3 consists of 12 residues. CDR1 is GTSNPN, CDR2 SVGIG, per germline (reference sequence).

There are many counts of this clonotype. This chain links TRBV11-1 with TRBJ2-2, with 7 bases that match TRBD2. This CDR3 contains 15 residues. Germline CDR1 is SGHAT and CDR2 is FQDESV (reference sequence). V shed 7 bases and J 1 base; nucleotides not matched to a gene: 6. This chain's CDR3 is CASTLSGKNTGELFF. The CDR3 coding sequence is TGTGCCAGCACCCTAAGCGGGAAGAACACCGGGGAGCTGTTTTTT.

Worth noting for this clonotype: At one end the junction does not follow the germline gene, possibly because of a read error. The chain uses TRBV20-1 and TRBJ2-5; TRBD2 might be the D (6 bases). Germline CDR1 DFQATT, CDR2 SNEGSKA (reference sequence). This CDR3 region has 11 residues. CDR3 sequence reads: CSARDRETRCF. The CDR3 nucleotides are TGCAGTGCTAGAGATCGGGAGACCCGGTGCTTC.

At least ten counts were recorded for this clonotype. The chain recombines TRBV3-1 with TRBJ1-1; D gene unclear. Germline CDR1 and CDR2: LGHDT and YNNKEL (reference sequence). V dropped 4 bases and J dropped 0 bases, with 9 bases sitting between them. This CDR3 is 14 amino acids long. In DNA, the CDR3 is TGTGCCAGCAGCCCTCAGACCTTGAACACTGAAGCTTTCTTT. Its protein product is CASSPQTLNTEAFF.

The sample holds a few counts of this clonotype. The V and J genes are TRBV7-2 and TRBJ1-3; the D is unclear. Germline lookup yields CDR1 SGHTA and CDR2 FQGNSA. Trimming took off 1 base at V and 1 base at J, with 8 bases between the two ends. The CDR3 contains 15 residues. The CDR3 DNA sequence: TGTGCCAGCAGCTTAGGCGGAAGATCTGGAAACACCATATATTTT. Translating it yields CASSLGGRSGNTIYF. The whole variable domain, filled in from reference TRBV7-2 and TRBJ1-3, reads GAGVSQSPSNKVTEKGKDVELRCDPISGHTALYWYRQSLGQGLEFLIYFQGNSAPDKSGLPSDRFSAERTGGSVSTLTIQRTQQEDSAVYLCASSLGGRSGNTIYFGEGSWLTVV.

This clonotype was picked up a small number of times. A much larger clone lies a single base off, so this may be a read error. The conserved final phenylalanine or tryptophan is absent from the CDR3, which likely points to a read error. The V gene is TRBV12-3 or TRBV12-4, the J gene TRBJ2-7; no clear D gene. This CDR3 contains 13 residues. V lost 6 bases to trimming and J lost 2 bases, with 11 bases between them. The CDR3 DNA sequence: TGTGCCAGCAGCCCCACTTATACCTACGAGCAGTACCTC. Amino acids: CASSPTYTYEQYL.

CDR3 sequence reads: CASSPPGTSNEQFF. CDR3 sequence (DNA): TGTGCCAGCAGCCCCCCAGGGACCTCCAATGAGCAGTTCTTC. This sequence joins TRBV9 and TRBJ2-1; D is possibly TRBD1 or TRBD2 (5 bases each). The ends were cut back, 4 bases at V and 6 bases at J, with 14 bases in the middle. CDR3 length equals 14 residues. Germline loops: CDR1 SGDLS, CDR2 YYNGEE.

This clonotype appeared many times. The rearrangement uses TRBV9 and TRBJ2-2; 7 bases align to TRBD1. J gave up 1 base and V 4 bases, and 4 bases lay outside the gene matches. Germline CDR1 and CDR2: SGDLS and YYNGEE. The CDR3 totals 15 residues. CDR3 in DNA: TGTGCCAGCAGCACGACAGGGCAGAACACCGGGGAGCTGTTTTTT. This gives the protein CASSTTGQNTGELFF.

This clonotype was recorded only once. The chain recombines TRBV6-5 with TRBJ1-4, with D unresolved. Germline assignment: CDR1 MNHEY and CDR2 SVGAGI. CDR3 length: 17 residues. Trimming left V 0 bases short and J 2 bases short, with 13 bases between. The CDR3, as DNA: TGTGCCAGCAGTTACTCCGAGGCCTGGGCCACTAATGAAAAACTGTTTTTT. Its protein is CASSYSEAWATNEKLFF.

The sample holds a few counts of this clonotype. CDR3 nucleotides: TGTGCCAGCAGCTCCCGAGGGGGGACCCAAGAGACCCAGTACTTC. It specifies CASSSRGGTQETQYF. The V and J genes are TRBV9 and TRBJ2-5; D tentatively reads TRBD1 or TRBD2 (6 bases each). Germline V gene data show CDR1 as SGDLS and CDR2 as YYNGEE. The CDR3 has 15 residues. The V end was cut by 4 bases, the J end by 1 base, with 14 bases between.

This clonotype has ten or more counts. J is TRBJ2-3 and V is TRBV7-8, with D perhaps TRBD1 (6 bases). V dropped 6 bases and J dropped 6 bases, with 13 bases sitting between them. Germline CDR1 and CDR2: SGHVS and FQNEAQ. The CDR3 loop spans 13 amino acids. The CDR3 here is CASRQQGTDTQYF. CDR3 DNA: TGTGCCAGCAGACAACAGGGAACGGATACGCAGTATTTT.

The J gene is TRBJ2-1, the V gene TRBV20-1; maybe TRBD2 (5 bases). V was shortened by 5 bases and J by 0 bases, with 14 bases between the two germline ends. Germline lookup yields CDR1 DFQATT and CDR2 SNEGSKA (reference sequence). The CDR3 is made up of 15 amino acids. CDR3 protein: CSALGTRASYNEQFF. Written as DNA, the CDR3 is TGCAGTGCTTTGGGCACTAGGGCCTCCTACAATGAGCAGTTCTTC.

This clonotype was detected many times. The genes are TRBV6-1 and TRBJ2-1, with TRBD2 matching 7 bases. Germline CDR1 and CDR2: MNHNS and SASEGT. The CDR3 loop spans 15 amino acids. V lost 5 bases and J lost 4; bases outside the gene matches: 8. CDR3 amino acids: CASSYFGGGYNEQFF. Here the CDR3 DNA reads TGTGCCAGCAGTTATTTTGGGGGGGGGTACAATGAGCAGTTCTTC.

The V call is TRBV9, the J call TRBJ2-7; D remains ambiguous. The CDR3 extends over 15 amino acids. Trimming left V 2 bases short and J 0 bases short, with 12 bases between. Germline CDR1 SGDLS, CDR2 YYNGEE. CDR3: CASSVTPAFSYEQYF. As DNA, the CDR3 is TGTGCCAGCAGCGTCACCCCGGCCTTCTCCTACGAGCAGTACTTC.

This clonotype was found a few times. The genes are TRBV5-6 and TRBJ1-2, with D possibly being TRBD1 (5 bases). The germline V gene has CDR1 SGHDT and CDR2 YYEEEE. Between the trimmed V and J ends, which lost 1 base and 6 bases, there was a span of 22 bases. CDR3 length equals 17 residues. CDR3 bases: TGTGCCAGCAGCTTGCACGGACCGGGAAAGGGGCTCAATGGCTACACCTTC. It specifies CASSLHGPGKGLNGYTF.

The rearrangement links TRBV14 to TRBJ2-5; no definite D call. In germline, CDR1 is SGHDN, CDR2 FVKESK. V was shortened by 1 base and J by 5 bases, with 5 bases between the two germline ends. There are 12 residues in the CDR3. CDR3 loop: CASSQGTETQYF. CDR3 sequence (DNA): TGTGCCAGCAGCCAAGGAACCGAGACCCAGTACTTC. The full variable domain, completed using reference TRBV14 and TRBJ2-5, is EAGVTQFPSHSVIEKGQTVTLRCDPISGHDNLYWYRRVMGKEIKFLLHFVKESKQDESGMPNNRFLAERTGGTYSTLKVQPAELEDSGVYFCASSQGTETQYFGPGTRLLVL.

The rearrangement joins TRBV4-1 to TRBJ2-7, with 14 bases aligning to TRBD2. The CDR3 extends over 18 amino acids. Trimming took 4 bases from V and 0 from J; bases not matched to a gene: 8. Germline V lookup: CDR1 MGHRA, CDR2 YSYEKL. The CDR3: CASSPGTSGSHSSYEQYF. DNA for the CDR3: TGCGCCAGCAGCCCCGGGACTAGCGGGAGCCATAGCTCCTACGAGCAGTACTTC.

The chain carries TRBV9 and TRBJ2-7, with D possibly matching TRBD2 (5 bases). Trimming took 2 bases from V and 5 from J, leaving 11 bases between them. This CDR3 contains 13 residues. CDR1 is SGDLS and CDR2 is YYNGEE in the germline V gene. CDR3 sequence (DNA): TGTGCCAGCAGCGTTCGCGAGGGAAACGAGCAGTACTTC. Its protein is CASSVREGNEQYF.

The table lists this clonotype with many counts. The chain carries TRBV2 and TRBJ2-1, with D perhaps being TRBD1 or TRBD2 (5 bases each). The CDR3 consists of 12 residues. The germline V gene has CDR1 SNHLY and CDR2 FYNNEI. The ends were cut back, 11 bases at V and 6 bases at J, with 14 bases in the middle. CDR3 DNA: TGTGCCGTGACTTCAGGGACCAATGAGCAGTTCTTC. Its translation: CAVTSGTNEQFF. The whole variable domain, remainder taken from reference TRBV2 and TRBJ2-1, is EPEVTQTPSHQVTQMGQEVILRCVPISNHLYFYWYRQILGQKVEFLVSFYNNEISEKSEIFDDQFSVERPDGSNFTLKIRSTKLEDSAMYFCAVTSGTNEQFFGPGTRLTVL.

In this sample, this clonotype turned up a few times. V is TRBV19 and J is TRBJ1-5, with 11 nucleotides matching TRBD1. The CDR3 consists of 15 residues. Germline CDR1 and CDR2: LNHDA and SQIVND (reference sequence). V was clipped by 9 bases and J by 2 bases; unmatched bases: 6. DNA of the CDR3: TGTGCCAGCAGGACAGGGGGCACGGGCAATCAGCCCCAGCATTTT. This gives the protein CASRTGGTGNQPQHF.

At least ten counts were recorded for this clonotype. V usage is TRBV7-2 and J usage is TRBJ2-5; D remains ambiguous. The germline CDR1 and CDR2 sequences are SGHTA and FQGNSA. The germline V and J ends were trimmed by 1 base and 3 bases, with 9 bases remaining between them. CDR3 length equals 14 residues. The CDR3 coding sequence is TGTGCCAGCAGCTTAGGCTACAGAGAAGAGACCCAGTACTTC. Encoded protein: CASSLGYREETQYF. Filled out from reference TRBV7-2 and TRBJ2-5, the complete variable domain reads GAGVSQSPSNKVTEKGKDVELRCDPISGHTALYWYRQSLGQGLEFLIYFQGNSAPDKSGLPSDRFSAERTGGSVSTLTIQRTQQEDSAVYLCASSLGYREETQYFGPGTRLLVL.

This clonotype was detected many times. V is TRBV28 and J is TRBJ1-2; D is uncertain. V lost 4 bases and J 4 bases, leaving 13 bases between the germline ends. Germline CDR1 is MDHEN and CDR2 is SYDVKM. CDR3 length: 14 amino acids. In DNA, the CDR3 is TGTGCCAGCAGTTCAGTCGCGGAACTCTATGGCTACACCTTC. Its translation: CASSSVAELYGYTF.

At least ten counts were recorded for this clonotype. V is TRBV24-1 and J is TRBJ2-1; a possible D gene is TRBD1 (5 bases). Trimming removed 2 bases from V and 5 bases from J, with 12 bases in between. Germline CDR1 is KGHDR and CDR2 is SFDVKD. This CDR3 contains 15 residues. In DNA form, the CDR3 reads TGTGCCACCAGTGATTCGTGGGGCAGCCACAATGAGCAGTTCTTC. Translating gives CATSDSWGSHNEQFF.

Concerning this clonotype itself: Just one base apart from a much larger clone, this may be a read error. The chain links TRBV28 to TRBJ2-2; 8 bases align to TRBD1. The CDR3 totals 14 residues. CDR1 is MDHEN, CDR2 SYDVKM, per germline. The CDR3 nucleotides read TGTGCCAGCAGTTATGGACAGGGCGCTTGGGAGCCGTTTTTT. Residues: CASSYGQGAWEPFF. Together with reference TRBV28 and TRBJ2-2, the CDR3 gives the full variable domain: DVKVTQSSRYLVKRTGEKVFLECVQDMDHENMFWYRQDPGLGLRLIYFSYDVKMKEKGDIPEGYSVSREKKERFSLILESASTNQTSMYLCASSYGQGAWEPFFGEGSRLTVL.